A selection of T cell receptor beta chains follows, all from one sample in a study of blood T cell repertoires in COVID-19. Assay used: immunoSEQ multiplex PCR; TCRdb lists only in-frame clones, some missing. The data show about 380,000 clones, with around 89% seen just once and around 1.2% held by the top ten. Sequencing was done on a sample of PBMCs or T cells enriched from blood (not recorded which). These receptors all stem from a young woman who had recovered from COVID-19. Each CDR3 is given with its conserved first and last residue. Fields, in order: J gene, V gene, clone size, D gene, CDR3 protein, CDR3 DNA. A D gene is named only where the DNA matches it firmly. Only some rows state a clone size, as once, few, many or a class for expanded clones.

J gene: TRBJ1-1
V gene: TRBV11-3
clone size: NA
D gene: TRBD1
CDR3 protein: CASSQRTGSMNTEAFF
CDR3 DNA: TGTGCCAGCAGCCAGAGGACAGGTAGCATGAACACTGAAGCTTTCTTT

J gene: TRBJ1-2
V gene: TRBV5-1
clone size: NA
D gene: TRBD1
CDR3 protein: CASGSPGQGLGGYTF
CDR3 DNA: TGCGCCAGCGGGAGTCCGGGACAGGGACTGGGCGGCTACACCTTC

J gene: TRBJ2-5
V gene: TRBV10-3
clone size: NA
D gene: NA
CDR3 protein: CAISDGRRETQYF
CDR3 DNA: TGTGCCATCAGTGACGGAAGGAGGGAGACCCAGTACTTC

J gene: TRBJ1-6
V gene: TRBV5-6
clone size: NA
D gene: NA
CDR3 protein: CASSLPGDNSPLHF
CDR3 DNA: TGTGCCAGCAGCTTGCCGGGGGATAATTCACCCCTCCACTTT

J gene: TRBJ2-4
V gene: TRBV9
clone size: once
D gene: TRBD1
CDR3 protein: CASSEGQGLRGAKNIQYF
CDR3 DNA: TGTGCCAGCAGCGAGGGACAGGGCCTCAGGGGGGCCAAAAACATTCAGTACTTC

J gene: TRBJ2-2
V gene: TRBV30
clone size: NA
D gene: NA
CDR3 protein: CAWSKGVGELFF
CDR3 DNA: TGTGCCTGGAGTAAGGGGGTGGGGGAGCTGTTTTTT

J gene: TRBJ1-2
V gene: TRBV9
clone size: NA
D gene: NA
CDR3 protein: CASSVGESYGYTF
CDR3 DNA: TGTGCCAGCAGCGTCGGAGAGAGCTATGGCTACACCTTC

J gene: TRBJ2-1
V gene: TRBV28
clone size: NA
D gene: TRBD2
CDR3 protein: CASSFGLAGNYNEQFF
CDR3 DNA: TGTGCCAGCAGTTTTGGACTAGCGGGGAACTACAATGAGCAGTTCTTC

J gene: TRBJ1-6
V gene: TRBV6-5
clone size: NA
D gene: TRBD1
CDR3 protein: CASSGTGSGNSPLHF
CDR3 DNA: TGTGCCAGCAGCGGGACAGGGAGTGGGAATTCACCCCTCCACTTT

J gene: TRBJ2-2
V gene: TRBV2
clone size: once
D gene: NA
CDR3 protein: CASRTGNTGELFF
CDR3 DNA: TGTGCCAGCAGGACGGGGAACACCGGGGAGCTGTTTTTT

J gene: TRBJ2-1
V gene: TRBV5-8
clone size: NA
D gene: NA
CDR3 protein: CASSLGTRSSYNEQFF
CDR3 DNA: TGTGCCAGCAGCTTAGGGACAAGGAGCTCCTACAATGAGCAGTTCTTC

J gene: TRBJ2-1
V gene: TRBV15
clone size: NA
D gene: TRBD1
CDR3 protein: CATSSPQGANNEQFF
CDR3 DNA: TGTGCCACCAGCTCCCCGCAGGGGGCGAACAATGAGCAGTTCTTC

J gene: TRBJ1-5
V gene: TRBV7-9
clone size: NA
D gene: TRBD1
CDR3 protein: CASSWTGGNQPQHF
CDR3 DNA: TGTGCCAGCAGCTGGACAGGGGGTAATCAGCCCCAGCATTTT

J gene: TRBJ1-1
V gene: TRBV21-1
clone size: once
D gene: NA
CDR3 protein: CASSNDGCVLGCGNTEAFF
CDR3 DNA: TGTGCCAGCAGCAATGATGGCTGCGTTTTAGGCTGCGGGAACACTGAAGCTTTCTTT

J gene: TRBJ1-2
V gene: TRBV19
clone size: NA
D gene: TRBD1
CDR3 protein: CASGTGLGYTF
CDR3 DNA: TGTGCCAGCGGGACAGGGCTTGGCTACACCTTC

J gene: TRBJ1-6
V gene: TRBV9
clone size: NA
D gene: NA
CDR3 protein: CASSLSGVQGSPLHF
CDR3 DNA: TGTGCCAGCAGCCTCTCAGGGGTTCAAGGCTCACCCCTCCACTTT

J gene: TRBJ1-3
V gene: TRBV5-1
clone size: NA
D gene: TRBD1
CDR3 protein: CASRPGTGSGNTIYF
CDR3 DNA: TGCGCCAGCAGACCCGGGACAGGCTCTGGAAACACCATATATTTT

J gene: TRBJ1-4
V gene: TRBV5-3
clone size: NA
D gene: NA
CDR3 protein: CARSLWGVNEKLFF
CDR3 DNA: TGTGCCAGAAGCCTGTGGGGGGTAAATGAAAAACTGTTTTTT

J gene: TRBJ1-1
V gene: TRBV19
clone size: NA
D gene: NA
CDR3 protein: CASTLFAENTEAFF
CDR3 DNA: TGTGCCAGTACCCTCTTCGCAGAGAACACTGAAGCTTTCTTT

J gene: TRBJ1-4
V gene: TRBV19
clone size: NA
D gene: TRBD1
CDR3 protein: CASSLTYLRGELFF
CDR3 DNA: TGTGCCAGTAGTCTCACCTATCTCAGGGGGGAACTGTTTTTT

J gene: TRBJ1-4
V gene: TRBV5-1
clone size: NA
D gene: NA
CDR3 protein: CASSWSVSEKLFF
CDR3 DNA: TGCGCCAGCAGCTGGAGTGTAAGTGAAAAACTGTTTTTT

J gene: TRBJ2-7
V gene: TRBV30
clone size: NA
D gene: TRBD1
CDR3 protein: CAWSGGYETGGFYEQYF
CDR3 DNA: TGTGCCTGGAGTGGAGGATATGAGACAGGGGGCTTCTACGAGCAGTACTTC